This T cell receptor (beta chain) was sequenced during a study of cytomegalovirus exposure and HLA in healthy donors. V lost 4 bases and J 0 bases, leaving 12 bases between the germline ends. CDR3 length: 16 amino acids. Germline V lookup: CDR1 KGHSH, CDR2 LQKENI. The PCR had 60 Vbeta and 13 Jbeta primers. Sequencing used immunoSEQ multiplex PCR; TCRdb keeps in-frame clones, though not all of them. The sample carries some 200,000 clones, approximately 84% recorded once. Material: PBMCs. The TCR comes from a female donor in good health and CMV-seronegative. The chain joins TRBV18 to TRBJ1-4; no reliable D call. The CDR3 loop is CASSLVTSPTNEKLFF. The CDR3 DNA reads TGTGCCAGCTCACTGGTGACATCCCCAACTAATGAAAAACTGTTTTTT.